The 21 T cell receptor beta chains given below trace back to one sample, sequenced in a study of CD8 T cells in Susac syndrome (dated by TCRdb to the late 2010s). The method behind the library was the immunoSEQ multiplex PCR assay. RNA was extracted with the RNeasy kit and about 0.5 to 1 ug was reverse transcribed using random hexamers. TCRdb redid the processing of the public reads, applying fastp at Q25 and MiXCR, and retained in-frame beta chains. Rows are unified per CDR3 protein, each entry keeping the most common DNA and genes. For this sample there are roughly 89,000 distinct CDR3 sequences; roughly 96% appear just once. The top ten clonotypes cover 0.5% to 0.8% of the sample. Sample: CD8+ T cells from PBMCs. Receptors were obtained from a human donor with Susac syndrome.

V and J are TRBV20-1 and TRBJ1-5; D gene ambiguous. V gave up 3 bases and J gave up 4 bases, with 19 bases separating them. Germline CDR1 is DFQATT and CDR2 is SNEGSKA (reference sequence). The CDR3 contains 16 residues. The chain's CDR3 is CSARRWQTSRNQPQHF. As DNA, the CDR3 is TGCAGTGCTAGGCGGTGGCAAACTAGTCGGAATCAGCCCCAGCATTTT.

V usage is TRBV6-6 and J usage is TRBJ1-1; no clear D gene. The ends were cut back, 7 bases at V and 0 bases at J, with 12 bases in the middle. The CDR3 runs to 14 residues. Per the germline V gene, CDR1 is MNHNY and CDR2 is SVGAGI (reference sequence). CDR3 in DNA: TGTGCCAGCAATGACTTAAGGTTGAACACTGAAGCTTTCTTT. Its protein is CASNDLRLNTEAFF.

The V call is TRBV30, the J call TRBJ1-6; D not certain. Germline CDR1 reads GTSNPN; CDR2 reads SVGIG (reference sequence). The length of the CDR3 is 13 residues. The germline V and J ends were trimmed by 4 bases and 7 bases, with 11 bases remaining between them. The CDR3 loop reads CAWIGQWNSPLHF. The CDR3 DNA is TGTGCCTGGATCGGGCAGTGGAATTCACCCCTCCACTTT.

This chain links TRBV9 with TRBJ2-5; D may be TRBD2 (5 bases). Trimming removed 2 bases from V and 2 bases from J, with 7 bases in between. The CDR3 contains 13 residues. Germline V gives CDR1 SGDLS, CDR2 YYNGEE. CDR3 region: CASSVEEQETQYF. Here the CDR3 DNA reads TGTGCCAGCAGCGTGGAGGAGCAAGAGACCCAGTACTTC.

In DNA, the CDR3 is TGCGCCAGCAGCCAAGGAGAGCGGGGGGCTAGCACAGATACGCAGTATTTT. This sequence encodes CASSQGERGASTDTQYF. The chain employs TRBV4-3 and TRBJ2-3, with 9 bases fitting TRBD2. V shed 1 base, J shed 0 bases, and the junction held 5 bases outside the gene matches. The CDR3 totals 17 residues. The V gene's germline CDR1 is LGHNA and CDR2 YSLEER.

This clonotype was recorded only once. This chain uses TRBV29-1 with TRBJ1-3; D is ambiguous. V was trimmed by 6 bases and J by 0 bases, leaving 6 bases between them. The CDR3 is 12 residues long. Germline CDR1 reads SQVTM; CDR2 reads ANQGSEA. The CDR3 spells CSVAGSGNTIYF. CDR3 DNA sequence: TGCAGCGTGGCTGGCTCTGGAAACACCATATATTTT. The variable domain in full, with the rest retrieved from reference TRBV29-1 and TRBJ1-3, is SAVISQKPSRDICQRGTSLTIQCQVDSQVTMMFWYRQQPGQSLTLIATANQGSEATYESGFVIDKFPISRPNLTFSTLTVSNMSPEDSSIYLCSVAGSGNTIYFGEGSWLTVV.

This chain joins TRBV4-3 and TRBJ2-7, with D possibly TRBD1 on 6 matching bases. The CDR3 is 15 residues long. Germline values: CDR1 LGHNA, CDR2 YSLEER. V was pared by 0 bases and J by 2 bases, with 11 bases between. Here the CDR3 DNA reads TGCGCCAGCAGCCAAGAAGGCAGGGGAGCCTACGAGCAGTACTTC. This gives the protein CASSQEGRGAYEQYF.

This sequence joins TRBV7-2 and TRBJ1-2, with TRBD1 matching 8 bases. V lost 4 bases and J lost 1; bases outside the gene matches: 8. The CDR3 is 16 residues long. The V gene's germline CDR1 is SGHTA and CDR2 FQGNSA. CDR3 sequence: CASSSGGQAVNYGYTF. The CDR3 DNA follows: TGTGCCAGCAGCTCCGGGGGACAGGCTGTTAACTATGGCTACACCTTC.

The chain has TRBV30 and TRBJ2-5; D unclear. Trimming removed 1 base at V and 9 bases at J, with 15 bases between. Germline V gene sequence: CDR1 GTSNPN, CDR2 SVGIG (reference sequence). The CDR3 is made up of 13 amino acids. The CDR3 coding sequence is TGTGCCTGGAGTGCTTCGCCCCCTGGGGCCCAGTACTTC. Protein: CAWSASPPGAQYF.

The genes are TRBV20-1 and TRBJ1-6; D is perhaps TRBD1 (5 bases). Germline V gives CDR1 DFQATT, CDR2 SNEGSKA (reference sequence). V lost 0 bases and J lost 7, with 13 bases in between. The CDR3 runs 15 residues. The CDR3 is CSAREEGAQNSPLHF. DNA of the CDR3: TGCAGTGCTAGAGAAGAAGGGGCTCAAAATTCACCCCTCCACTTT.

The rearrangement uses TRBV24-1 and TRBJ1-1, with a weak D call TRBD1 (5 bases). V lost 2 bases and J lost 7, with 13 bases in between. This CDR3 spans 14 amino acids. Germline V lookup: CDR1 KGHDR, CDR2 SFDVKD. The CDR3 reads CATSDSGAAREAFF. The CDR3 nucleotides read TGTGCCACCAGTGATTCCGGGGCGGCACGTGAAGCTTTCTTT.

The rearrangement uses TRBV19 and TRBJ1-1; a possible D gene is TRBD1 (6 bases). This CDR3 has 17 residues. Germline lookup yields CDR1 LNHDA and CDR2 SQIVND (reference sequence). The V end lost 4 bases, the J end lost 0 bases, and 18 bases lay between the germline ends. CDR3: CASSTRPDSHMNTEAFF. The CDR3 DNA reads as TGTGCCAGTAGTACCCGCCCGGACAGCCACATGAACACTGAAGCTTTCTTT.

This CDR3 is CASTPPGQLNTEAFF. For the CDR3, the DNA is TGTGCCAGCACCCCACCCGGACAGCTGAACACTGAAGCTTTCTTT. The chain carries TRBV3-1 and TRBJ1-1; a possible D gene is TRBD1 (6 bases). Germline V gene lookup returns CDR1 LGHDT and CDR2 YNNKEL (reference sequence). This CDR3 region has 15 residues. The germline V and J ends were trimmed by 7 bases and 0 bases, with 15 bases remaining between them.

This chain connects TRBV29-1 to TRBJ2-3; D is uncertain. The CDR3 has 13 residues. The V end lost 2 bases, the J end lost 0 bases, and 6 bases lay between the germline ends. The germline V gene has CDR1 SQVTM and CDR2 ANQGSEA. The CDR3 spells CSVEWQSTDTQYF. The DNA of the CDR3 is TGCAGCGTTGAATGGCAGAGCACAGATACGCAGTATTTT.

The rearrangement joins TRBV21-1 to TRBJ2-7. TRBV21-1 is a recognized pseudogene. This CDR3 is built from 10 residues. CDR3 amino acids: CASRGYEQYF. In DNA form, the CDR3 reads TGTGCCAGCAGGGGATACGAGCAGTACTTC.

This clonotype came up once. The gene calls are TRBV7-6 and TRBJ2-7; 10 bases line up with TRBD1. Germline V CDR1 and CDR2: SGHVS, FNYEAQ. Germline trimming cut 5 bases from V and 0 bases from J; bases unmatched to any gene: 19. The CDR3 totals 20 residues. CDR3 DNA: TGTGCCAGCAGCGGCAGTCCCGGGACAGGGGTTATACCCTACTCCTACGAGCAGTACTTC. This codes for CASSGSPGTGVIPYSYEQYF.

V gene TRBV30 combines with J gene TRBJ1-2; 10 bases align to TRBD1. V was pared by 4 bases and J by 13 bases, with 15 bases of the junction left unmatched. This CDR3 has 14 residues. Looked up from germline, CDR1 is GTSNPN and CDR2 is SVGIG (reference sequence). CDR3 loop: CAWKTTPGQGPGTF. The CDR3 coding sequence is TGTGCCTGGAAAACCACTCCGGGACAGGGGCCGGGCACCTTC. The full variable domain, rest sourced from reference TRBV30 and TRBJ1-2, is SQTIHQWPATLVQPVGSPLSLECTVEGTSNPNLYWYRQAAGRGLQLLFYSVGIGQISSEVPQNLSASRPQDRQFILSSKKLLLSDSGFYLCAWKTTPGQGPGTFGSGTRLTVV.

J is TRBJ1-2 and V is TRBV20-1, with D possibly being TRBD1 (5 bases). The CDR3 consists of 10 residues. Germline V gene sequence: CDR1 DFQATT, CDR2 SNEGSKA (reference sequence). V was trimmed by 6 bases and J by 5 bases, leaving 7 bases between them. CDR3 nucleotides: TGCAGTGCGCCAGGGTATGGCTACACCTTC. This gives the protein CSAPGYGYTF.

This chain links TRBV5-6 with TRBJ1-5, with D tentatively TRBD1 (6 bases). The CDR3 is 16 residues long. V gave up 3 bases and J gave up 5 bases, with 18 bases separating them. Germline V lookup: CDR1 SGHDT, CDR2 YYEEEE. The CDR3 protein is CASSYLRGGSDQPQHF. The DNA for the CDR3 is TGTGCCAGCAGCTACTTAAGGGGGGGATCGGATCAGCCCCAGCATTTT.

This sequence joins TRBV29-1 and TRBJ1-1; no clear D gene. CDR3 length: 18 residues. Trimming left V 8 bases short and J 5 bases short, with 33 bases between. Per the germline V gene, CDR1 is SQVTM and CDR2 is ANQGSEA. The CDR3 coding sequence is TGCAGCATCAACCTGGGAGGGCATTCGAATATCCTCGGGACTGAAGCTTTCTTT. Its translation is CSINLGGHSNILGTEAFF.

DNA for the CDR3: TGCGCCAGCAGCGGGTATCCGGGACGCGGACTCAATGAGCAGTTCTTC. It codes for CASSGYPGRGLNEQFF. The J gene is TRBJ2-1, the V gene TRBV4-3; D may correspond to TRBD1 or TRBD2 (5 bases each). CDR3 length equals 16 residues. V was shortened by 5 bases and J by 6 bases, with 20 bases between the two germline ends. Germline V gives CDR1 LGHNA, CDR2 YSLEER.